This T cell receptor (beta chain) was captured by sequencing in a study of blood T cell repertoires in COVID-19. Profiled with immunoSEQ multiplex PCR; TCRdb holds only in-frame clones, not every one. The data contain 140,000 to 150,000 clones, 70% to 90% of them singletons. Germline V lookup: CDR1 MNHEY, CDR2 SVGAGI. The CDR3 has 14 amino acids. V was shortened by 8 bases and J by 0 bases, with 13 bases between the two germline ends. Specimen: peripheral blood. This receptor was obtained from a man between 60 and 75 years old with active or convalescent COVID-19. The chain uses TRBV6-5 and TRBJ1-1; weak D call: TRBD1 (5 bases). The CDR3 here is CASGGAVMNTEAFF. The CDR3 nucleotides read TGTGCCAGCGGAGGGGCGGTAATGAACACTGAAGCTTTCTTT.